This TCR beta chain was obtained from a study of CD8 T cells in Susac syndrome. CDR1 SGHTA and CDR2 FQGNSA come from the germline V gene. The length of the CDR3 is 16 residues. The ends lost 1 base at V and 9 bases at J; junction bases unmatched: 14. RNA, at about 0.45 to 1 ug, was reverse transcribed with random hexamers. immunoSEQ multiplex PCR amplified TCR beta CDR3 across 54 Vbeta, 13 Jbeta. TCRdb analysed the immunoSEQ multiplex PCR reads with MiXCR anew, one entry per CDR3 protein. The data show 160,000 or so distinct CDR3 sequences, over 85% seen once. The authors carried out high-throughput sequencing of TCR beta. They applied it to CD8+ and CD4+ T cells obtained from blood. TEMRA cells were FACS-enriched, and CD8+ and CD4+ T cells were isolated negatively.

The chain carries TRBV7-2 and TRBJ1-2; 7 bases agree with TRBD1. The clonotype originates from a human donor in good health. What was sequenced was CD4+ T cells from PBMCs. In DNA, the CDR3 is TGTGCCAGCAGCTTAGTGGGGGCAGGGGGTATTAGTCGCTACACCTTC. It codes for CASSLVGAGGISRYTF.